A selection of T cell receptor beta chains follows, all from one sample in a study of OX40 agonist ivuxolimab in advanced cancers. Here immunoSEQ multiplex PCR was the method, and the copy in TCRdb shows in-frame clones only, minus some. The table shows 100,000 or so clones, with 90% occurring only once. The sample in question was CD4+ or CD8+ T cells sorted from blood, obtained in a trial of the OX40 agonist ivuxolimab. All receptors come from an adult with an advanced solid tumor such as melanoma, head and neck, liver or kidney cancer. Each CDR3 is given with its conserved first and last residue. Each record gives: J gene, D gene, V gene, clone size, CDR3 DNA, CDR3 protein. D genes are given only for firm matches. Only some rows state a clone size, as once, few, many or a class for expanded clones.

TRBJ1-6 NA TRBV30 NA TGTGCCTGGACGTCCTGGGGCGATAATTCACCCCTCCACTTT CAWTSWGDNSPLHF
TRBJ1-2 NA TRBV28 NA TGTGCCAGCAGGCAAACAGGATCGGGCTACACCTTC CASRQTGSGYTF
TRBJ2-1 NA TRBV6-5 NA TGTGCCAGCAGTTATTCTGGCGGAGGCTCCTACAATGAGCAGTTCTTC CASSYSGGGSYNEQFF
TRBJ1-3 TRBD1 TRBV27 NA TGTGCCAGCAGCAGACAGGGTTCAGGAAACACCATATATTTT CASSRQGSGNTIYF
TRBJ1-2 TRBD1 TRBV18 NA TGTGCCAGCTCACCAACAGGGGGCGCCGACTATGGCTACACCTTC CASSPTGGADYGYTF
TRBJ2-3 TRBD1 TRBV18 NA TGTGCCAGCTCAGGCAGGGACAGGTCTAGCACAGATACGCAGTATTTT CASSGRDRSSTDTQYF
TRBJ2-7 NA TRBV9 NA TGTGCCAGCAGCGCCGCAGGAAACTACGAGCAGTACTTC CASSAAGNYEQYF
TRBJ2-1 NA TRBV10-3 NA TGTGCCATCAGTGCGGGCGGTTCCTACAATGAGCAGTTCTTC CAISAGGSYNEQFF
TRBJ2-7 NA TRBV28 once TGTGCCAGCAGTCGGGACCCCTACGAGCAGTACTTC CASSRDPYEQYF
TRBJ2-2 NA TRBV6-5 NA TGTGCCAGCAGTACCCACTCCGGGACGCACCTGTTTTTT CASSTHSGTHLFF
TRBJ2-1 NA TRBV5-1 NA TGCGCCAGCAGCCTCCGGGACGTCTCCTACAATGAGCAGTTCTTC CASSLRDVSYNEQFF
TRBJ2-3 TRBD2 TRBV29-1 NA TGCAGCGTCGTCCCAGGGACTAGCGGGATAGGAACAGATACGCAGTATTTT CSVVPGTSGIGTDTQYF
TRBJ2-5 NA TRBV9 NA TGTGCCAGCAGCGTAGGGGACGGGATCCGCGCCGGAGAGACCCAGTACTTC CASSVGDGIRAGETQYF
TRBJ1-5 NA TRBV30 NA TGTGCCTGGAGTCTACAGGGCAATAGCAATCAGCCCCAGCATTTT CAWSLQGNSNQPQHF
TRBJ2-4 TRBD1 TRBV6-1 NA TGTGCCAGCAGGGGACAGGGGACGGACATTCAGTACTTC CASRGQGTDIQYF
TRBJ2-7 NA TRBV6-1 few TGTGCCAACCGGGACGGGACCTACGAGCAGTACTTC CANRDGTYEQYF
TRBJ1-2 TRBD1 TRBV19 NA TGTGCCAGTAGTCTTAATGACAGGGGTGGCTACACCTTC CASSLNDRGGYTF
TRBJ2-1 NA TRBV9 once TGTGCCAGCAGCGCCGTTTCTACTACAATCCCTTTCGTCCAGTTCTTC CASSAVSTTIPFVQFF
TRBJ2-1 NA TRBV27 NA TGTGCCAGCCGGGGGAGGCCAAGCTCCTACAATGAGCAGTTCTTC CASRGRPSSYNEQFF
TRBJ2-7 NA TRBV7-8 NA TGTGCCAGCAGCCATACGACAGAATACGAGCAGTACTTC CASSHTTEYEQYF
TRBJ1-4 NA TRBV4-2 NA TGTGCCAGCAGCCAATCGGCGATAGCAACTAATGAAAAACTGTTTTTT CASSQSAIATNEKLFF
TRBJ1-2 NA TRBV6-6 NA TGTGCCAGCAGAAACCCGGGACGGGGGAACTATGGCTACACCTTC CASRNPGRGNYGYTF
TRBJ2-1 NA TRBV9 NA TGTGCCAGCAGCCCGGACGGAGGGAACGGATACAATGAGCAGTTCTTC CASSPDGGNGYNEQFF
TRBJ2-3 TRBD1 TRBV6-5 NA TGTGCCAGCAGTTACAGAACAGGGGGCACAGATACGCAGTATTTT CASSYRTGGTDTQYF
TRBJ1-1 NA TRBV7-9 once TGTGCCAGCAGCTTAGCGGTCCTTCGGGGGACTGAAGCTTTCTTT CASSLAVLRGTEAFF
TRBJ1-5 NA TRBV27 NA TGTGCCAGCAGCTCCGGGCAGACCGAAGAAGAAGTCAATCAGCCCCAGCATTTT CASSSGQTEEEVNQPQHF
TRBJ2-5 NA TRBV7-8 once TGTGCCAGCAGCCCGGGAGTTCGTGAGACCCAGTACTTC CASSPGVRETQYF
TRBJ2-7 NA TRBV10-3 NA TGTGCCACCCACCGTGACCGCACGTCCTACGAGCAGTACTTC CATHRDRTSYEQYF
TRBJ2-3 NA TRBV7-2 NA TGTGCCAGCAGCTTGCGACTTATCACAGGTACGCAGTATTTT CASSLRLITGTQYF
TRBJ1-4 TRBD1 TRBV5-1 NA TGCGCCAGCAGCTTGGGACGGACAGGAGCTAATGAAAAACTGTTTTTT CASSLGRTGANEKLFF
TRBJ2-3 TRBD2 TRBV4-2 NA TGTGCCAGCAGCCAGCTACGAACTAGCGGGAGGGCCGGGAGCACAGATACGCAGTATTTT CASSQLRTSGRAGSTDTQYF
TRBJ2-2 NA TRBV7-9 NA TGTGCCAGCAGCTTGCTCCCCCTACTCACCGGGGAGCTGTTTTTT CASSLLPLLTGELFF
TRBJ2-1 TRBD2 TRBV6-6 once TGTGCCAGCAGTTACGGCGGGAGTCTGGATGAGCAGTTCTTC CASSYGGSLDEQFF
TRBJ2-7 NA TRBV11-2 NA TGTGCCAGCAGACCAACTAGCACAACTTCCTACGAGCAGTACTTC CASRPTSTTSYEQYF
TRBJ1-5 NA TRBV27 NA TGTGCCAGCCGTGAGGGCAGTGAGTCCAGCAATCAGCCCCAGCATTTT CASREGSESSNQPQHF
TRBJ2-2 TRBD2 TRBV7-3 NA TGTGCCAGCAGCCGGGGGGCGAACACCGGGGAGCTGTTTTTT CASSRGANTGELFF
TRBJ2-2 TRBD2 TRBV5-4 NA TGTGCCAGCAGCTTAGCTAGCGGGGCCACCGGGGAGCTGTTTTTT CASSLASGATGELFF
TRBJ2-1 TRBD1 TRBV5-4 NA TGTGCCAGCAGCCCGGGACAGGTCAGCTCCTACAATGAGCAGTTCTTC CASSPGQVSSYNEQFF
TRBJ1-3 NA TRBV9 NA TGTGCCAGCAGCGTTCAGGGGCAGAAAGGAAACACCATATATTTT CASSVQGQKGNTIYF
TRBJ2-1 NA TRBV2 NA TGTGCCAGCAGTCCTCGTTTACCCTACAATGAGCAGTTCTTC CASSPRLPYNEQFF
TRBJ2-7 NA TRBV5-5 NA TGTGCCAGCAGCATAACCGGGACACTCTCCTACGAGCAGTACTTC CASSITGTLSYEQYF
TRBJ2-4 NA TRBV7-2 NA TGTGCCAGCAGCCCCCAAGTGTCCGGGCGGAAAAACATTCAGTACTTC CASSPQVSGRKNIQYF
TRBJ2-1 TRBD1 TRBV7-2 NA TGTGCCAGCAGCCACCCCCCGAGGACAGGTCTTCATGAGCAGTTCTTC CASSHPPRTGLHEQFF
TRBJ2-2 TRBD1 TRBV6-6 NA TGTGCCAGCAGGGGACAGGGAGCCACCGGGGAGCTGTTTTTT CASRGQGATGELFF
TRBJ2-1 TRBD2 TRBV18 NA TGTGCCAGCTCACCACCCTTAGGGGCTAGCGGACTCCTCGGGGAGCAGTTCTTC CASSPPLGASGLLGEQFF
TRBJ2-1 TRBD2 TRBV4-1 NA TGCGCCAGCAGCCAAGATGGGCTAGCGGGAGGGGGATCCTACAATGAGCAGTTCTTC CASSQDGLAGGGSYNEQFF
TRBJ1-5 TRBD1 TRBV4-2 NA TGTGCCAGCAGCCAACAGGGGGAGAGCAATCAGCCCCAGCATTTT CASSQQGESNQPQHF
TRBJ2-7 TRBD1 TRBV9 NA TGTGCCAGCAGCGTAGGGACAGGGTATGGTCCCTACGAGCAGTACTTC CASSVGTGYGPYEQYF
TRBJ2-3 TRBD2 TRBV5-1 NA TGCGCCAGCAGCTTGGCGGGAGGGTTCGCAGATACGCAGTATTTT CASSLAGGFADTQYF
TRBJ2-5 NA TRBV10-3 NA TGTGCCATCAGTGATCAGGGAGGACAAGAGACCCAGTACTTC CAISDQGGQETQYF
TRBJ2-2 NA TRBV7-3 once TGTGCCAGCAGGTTGTTGGGGGCAGGGAAGACCGGGGAGCTGTTTTTT CASRLLGAGKTGELFF
TRBJ2-7 NA TRBV6-6 NA TGTGCCAGCAGTTACGCCGGGAACAGTTACGAGCAGTACTTC CASSYAGNSYEQYF